The entry that follows covers one T cell receptor (beta chain) sequence. Its target is unknown. Sequencing used immunoSEQ multiplex PCR; TCRdb keeps in-frame clones, though not all of them. This sample has about 29,000 clones, with nearly 95% found just once. The data were taken from a study of OX40 agonist ivuxolimab in advanced cancers. Whole-study findings and limits: Relative to CD4+, CD8+ T cells held more expanded clones on average. Expanded peripheral T-cell antigen specificity went undetermined.

The CDR3 loop spans 13 amino acids. The V end lost 0 bases, the J end lost 3 bases, and 3 bases lay between the germline ends. CDR1 and CDR2 (germline): MNHEY, SVGAGI. The rearrangement links TRBV6-5 to TRBJ1-5; D remains ambiguous. The receptor comes from an adult with an advanced solid tumor such as melanoma, head and neck, liver or kidney cancer. The sequenced sample was CD4+ or CD8+ T cells sorted from blood, obtained in a trial of the OX40 agonist ivuxolimab. The CDR3 region is CASSYSANQPQHF. The CDR3 bases are TGTGCCAGCAGTTACTCGGCCAATCAGCCCCAGCATTTT.